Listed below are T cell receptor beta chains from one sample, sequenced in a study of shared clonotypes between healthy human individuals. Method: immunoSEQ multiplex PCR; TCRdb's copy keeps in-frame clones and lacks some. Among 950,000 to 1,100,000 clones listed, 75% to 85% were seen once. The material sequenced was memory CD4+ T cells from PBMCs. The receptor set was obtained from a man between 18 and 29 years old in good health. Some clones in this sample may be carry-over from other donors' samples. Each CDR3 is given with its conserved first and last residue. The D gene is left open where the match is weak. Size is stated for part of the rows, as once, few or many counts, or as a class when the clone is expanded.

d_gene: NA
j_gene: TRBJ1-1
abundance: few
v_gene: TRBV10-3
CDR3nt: TGTGCCATCAGTGACAGGGGGAACACTGAAGCTTTCTTT
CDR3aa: CAISDRGNTEAFF

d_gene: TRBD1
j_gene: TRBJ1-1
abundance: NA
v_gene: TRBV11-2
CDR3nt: TGTGCCAGCAGCTTAGGGCAGGGGACAGGGACTTTCTTT
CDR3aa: CASSLGQGTGTFF

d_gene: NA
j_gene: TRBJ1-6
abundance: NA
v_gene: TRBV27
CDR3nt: TGTGCCAGCAGTTTGGGGGGAGGTTCACCCCTCCACTTT
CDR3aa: CASSLGGGSPLHF

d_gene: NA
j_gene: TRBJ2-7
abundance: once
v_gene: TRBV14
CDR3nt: TGTGCCAGCAGCCGCTCGGGCCCCCAGGAGCAGTACTTC
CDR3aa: CASSRSGPQEQYF

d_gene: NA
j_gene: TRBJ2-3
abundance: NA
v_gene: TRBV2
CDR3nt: TGTGCCAGCGAGGTCACAGATACGCAGTATTTT
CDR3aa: CASEVTDTQYF

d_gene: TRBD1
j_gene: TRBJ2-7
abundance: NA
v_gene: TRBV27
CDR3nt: TGTGCCAGCAGTTTTGGGACAGGTACCGGCACCGCGTGGCAGTACTTC
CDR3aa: CASSFGTGTGTAWQYF

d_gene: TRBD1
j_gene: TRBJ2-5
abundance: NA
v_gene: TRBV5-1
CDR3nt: TGCGCCAGCAGCACCGACAGGGGAAGCGGGGAGACCCAGTACTTC
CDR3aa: CASSTDRGSGETQYF

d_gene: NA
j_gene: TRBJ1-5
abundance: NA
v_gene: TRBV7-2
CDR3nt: TGTGCCAGCAGCTTAAACCAGGATCAGCCCCAGCATTTT
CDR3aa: CASSLNQDQPQHF

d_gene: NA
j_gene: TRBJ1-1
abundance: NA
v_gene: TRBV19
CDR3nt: TGTGCCAGTAGATACGGTCCCAGGGGGAACACTGAAGCTTTCTTT
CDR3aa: CASRYGPRGNTEAFF

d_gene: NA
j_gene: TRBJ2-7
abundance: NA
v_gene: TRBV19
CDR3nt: TGTGCCGTCGGTTTCCCGTACGAGCAGTACTTC
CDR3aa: CAVGFPYEQYF

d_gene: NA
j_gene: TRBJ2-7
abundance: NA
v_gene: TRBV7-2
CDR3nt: TGTGCCAGCAGCTTACAAGGAAGTAGAATCTACGAGCAGTACTTC
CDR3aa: CASSLQGSRIYEQYF

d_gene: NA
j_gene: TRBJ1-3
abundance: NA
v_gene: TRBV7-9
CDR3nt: TGTGCCAGCAGCTTAGCCGGGGGGTTCGGAAACACCATATATTTT
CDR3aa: CASSLAGGFGNTIYF

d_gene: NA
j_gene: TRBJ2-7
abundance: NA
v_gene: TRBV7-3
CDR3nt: TGTGCCAGCAGCCCTACTAGTGTGGGGGCTTACGAGCAGTACTTC
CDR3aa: CASSPTSVGAYEQYF

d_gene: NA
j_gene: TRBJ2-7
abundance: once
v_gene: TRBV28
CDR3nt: TGTGCCAGCACCTCGGACACGAACTCCTACGAGCAGTACTTC
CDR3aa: CASTSDTNSYEQYF

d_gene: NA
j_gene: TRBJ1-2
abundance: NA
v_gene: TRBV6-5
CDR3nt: TGTGCCAGCACCCACAGGGATAACTATGGCTACACCTTC
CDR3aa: CASTHRDNYGYTF

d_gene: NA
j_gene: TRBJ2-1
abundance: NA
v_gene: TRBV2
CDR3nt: TGTGCCAGCAGGCTCTCCCCAAGAATTAATGAGCAGTTCTTC
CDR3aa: CASRLSPRINEQFF

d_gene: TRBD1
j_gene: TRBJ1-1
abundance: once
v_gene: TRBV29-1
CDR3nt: TGCAGCGTTGACCCGGGACAGCTGAACACTGAAGCTTTCTTT
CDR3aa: CSVDPGQLNTEAFF